The TCR beta chain under discussion was sequenced for a study of blood T cell repertoires in COVID-19. About the research overall: PBMCs, B-cell-depleted T cells, or T cells provided the cDNA or gDNA that made up the material.

In the original processing: Amplification of reference gene primers was used by the study to estimate nucleated cell counts. TCRdb keeps only in-frame clones here, not all; method: immunoSEQ multiplex PCR. V and J calls and clone size are those listed in that table; D and trimming were worked out from the DNA. The sample contains tens of thousands of clones, about 80% of which appear only once. The CDR3 length is 13 residues. After removal of 11 bases from V and 9 bases from J, the junction contained 11 bases not matched to a gene. Sequencing was performed on peripheral blood. The gene calls are TRBV12-3 or TRBV12-4 and TRBJ2-1, with TRBD2 matching over 9 bases. The sequence was obtained from a woman aged 80 or older with acute or convalescent COVID-19. This CDR3 reads CADRASGTFEQFF. Written as DNA, the CDR3 is TGTGCCGACAGGGCTAGCGGGACTTTTGAGCAGTTCTTC.